This T cell receptor beta chain was retrieved from a study of identical twins' blood T cells. Trimming removed 7 bases at V and 0 bases at J, with 8 bases between. This CDR3 spans 12 amino acids. Germline CDR1 SQVTM, CDR2 ANQGSEA. TCRdb called the 5' RACE reads again in MiXCR, with one record for every CDR3 protein. The sample shows about 370,000 distinct CDR3 sequences, roughly 27% of them seen only once. In its sample, this clonotype was seen a few times. Sample: PBMCs. The J gene is TRBJ2-3, the V gene TRBV29-1; D possibly uses TRBD1 or TRBD2 (5 bases each). This receptor was taken from a woman aged 18 to 50 in good health. The CDR3 protein is CSAWDSTDTQYF. CDR3 nucleotide sequence: TGCAGCGCATGGGACAGCACAGATACGCAGTATTTT.